A selection of T cell receptor beta chains follows, all from one sample in a study of blood T cell repertoires in COVID-19. Profiling relied on immunoSEQ multiplex PCR, and the TCRdb table lists in-frame clones only, not all of them. The sample shows approximately 170,000 clones, around 87% of them seen only once. The sequenced sample consisted of peripheral blood. The receptors shown here come from a man in his late teens or twenties with active or convalescent COVID-19. Both conserved end residues are part of each CDR3. The D gene is left open where the match is weak. Where a row states a size, it is once, few, many or the class of an expanded clone; other rows omit it.

TGTGCCAGCAGGAAGGGACAGGTCTATGGCTACACCTTC	CASRKGQVYGYTF	TRBD1	TRBJ1-2	TRBV28	13	once
TGTGCCAGCAGTTTCGAGTCGAATGAGCAGTTCTTC	CASSFESNEQFF	-	TRBJ2-1	TRBV12-3/TRBV12-4	12	-
TGTGCCAGCAGTGATATTCAGGGTTACACTGAAGCTTTCTTT	CASSDIQGYTEAFF	-	TRBJ1-1	TRBV2	14	-
TGCGCCAGCAGCTTGATGGGCACGGTGGCAGATACGCAGTATTTT	CASSLMGTVADTQYF	-	TRBJ2-3	TRBV5-1	15	-
TGCGCCAGCAGCTTTGGGACAGGGGATCAAGCTTTCTTT	CASSFGTGDQAFF	TRBD1	TRBJ1-1	TRBV5-1	13	-
TGTGCCAGCTCACCAATCAGGTCAGATGAAAAACTGTTTTTT	CASSPIRSDEKLFF	-	TRBJ1-4	TRBV18	14	-
TGTGCCAGCAGCCTTGGACAGGGGAACACCGGGGAGCTGTTTTTT	CASSLGQGNTGELFF	TRBD1	TRBJ2-2	TRBV2	15	-
TGTGCCAGCAAACCGACAGGAGGTGGGGAAAAACTGTTTTTT	CASKPTGGGEKLFF	-	TRBJ1-4	TRBV2	14	-
TGTGCCAGCCGGGAGGGTTCCTACAATGAGCAGTTCTTC	CASREGSYNEQFF	TRBD2	TRBJ2-1	TRBV3-1/TRBV3-2	13	-
TGTGCCAGCAGTTACCAATCCCGCTACACCTTC	CASSYQSRYTF	-	TRBJ1-2	TRBV6-5	11	-
TGTGCCAGCAGCCAAGACACGTTTAGCTCCTATAATTCACCCCTCCACTTT	CASSQDTFSSYNSPLHF	-	TRBJ1-6	TRBV14	17	-
TGTGCCTGGATGTTTGCGAGCTCTGGAAACACCATATATTTT	CAWMFASSGNTIYF	-	TRBJ1-3	TRBV30	14	-
TGTGCCAGCAAGGACCCAGGGGGAGGCAATCAGCCCCAGCATTTT	CASKDPGGGNQPQHF	TRBD1	TRBJ1-5	TRBV2	15	-
TGTGCCAGCAGCCAAGGAAATAACCGGGGACAGGATCCGCCCCAGCATTTT	CASSQGNNRGQDPPQHF	TRBD1	TRBJ1-5	TRBV3-1/TRBV3-2	17	-
TGTGCCAGCAGCCCCCCCGGACAGGGGTTACCCTCCTCTGGAAACACCATATATTTT	CASSPPGQGLPSSGNTIYF	TRBD1	TRBJ1-3	TRBV7-6	19	-
TGCGCCAGCAGCCAAGAACTTTCTGGAAACACCATATATTTT	CASSQELSGNTIYF	-	TRBJ1-3	TRBV4-3	14	once
TGTGCCAGCAGTGAGGGAGCGGGGTCCCAAGAGACCCAGTACTTC	CASSEGAGSQETQYF	TRBD2	TRBJ2-5	TRBV6-4	15	-
TGTGCCACCAGTGATTTGTCAGGGAAGGAGTGTGCTGAAGCTTTCTTT	CATSDLSGKECAEAFF	-	TRBJ1-1	TRBV24-1	16	-
TGTGCCAATCAGGACAGATACACCGGGGAGCTGTTTTTT	CANQDRYTGELFF	-	TRBJ2-2	TRBV6-5	13	-
TGCAGCGTGCGACAGGGGGCGAAGGCTAACTATGGCTACACCTTC	CSVRQGAKANYGYTF	TRBD1	TRBJ1-2	TRBV29-1	15	-
TGCGCCAGTGGTAGCGGGAGTGGGGAGACCCAGTACTTC	CASGSGSGETQYF	TRBD2	TRBJ2-5	TRBV5-1	13	-
TGTGCCAGTAAAGGGGGCTCTAATGAGCAGTTCTTC	CASKGGSNEQFF	TRBD1	TRBJ2-1	TRBV5-8	12	-
TGTGCCACCAGTGGGACAGGGCTAACTGAAAAACTGTTTTTT	CATSGTGLTEKLFF	TRBD1	TRBJ1-4	TRBV24-1	14	few
TGTGCCTGGAGTGTCTCCCCAGTGAACACTGAAGCTTTCTTT	CAWSVSPVNTEAFF	-	TRBJ1-1	TRBV30	14	-
TGTGCCAGTAGAACCCAGGGGCCCTATAATTCACCCCTCCACTTT	CASRTQGPYNSPLHF	-	TRBJ1-6	TRBV19	15	-
TGTGCCGCCGAGGGACAGGGAAACAATCAGCCCCAGCATTTT	CAAEGQGNNQPQHF	TRBD1	TRBJ1-5	TRBV19	14	-
TGTGCCAGCAGCCCTGACAGGAACTATGGCTACACCTTC	CASSPDRNYGYTF	-	TRBJ1-2	TRBV7-2	13	-
TGTGCCAGTAGTTTCGGACTCCCGGTTTACAATGAGCAGTTCTTC	CASSFGLPVYNEQFF	-	TRBJ2-1	TRBV19	15	few
TGTGCCACCCTTGACCCCGGGACAGGGGGAAACACCATATATTTT	CATLDPGTGGNTIYF	TRBD1	TRBJ1-3	TRBV28	15	-
TGCGCCAGCAGCCAGACCAGCGGGATGAGCGGGGTGACGCAGTATTTT	CASSQTSGMSGVTQYF	TRBD2	TRBJ2-3	TRBV4-3	16	once
TGTGCCAGCAGCTCGGGACTGATGAACACTGAAGCTTTCTTT	CASSSGLMNTEAFF	-	TRBJ1-1	TRBV7-2	14	-
TGTGCCACCAGTGATTCCCGACAGGCCCGATCCTCCAAAGAGACCCAGTACTTC	CATSDSRQARSSKETQYF	-	TRBJ2-5	TRBV24-1	18	-
TGTGCCAGCTCACCGGGACAGCTCCTTTCTTCTAATGAAAAACTGTTTTTT	CASSPGQLLSSNEKLFF	TRBD1	TRBJ1-4	TRBV18	17	-
TGCACCAGCAGCCAAAATACGTACAGGGTTCGTAATGGCTACACCTTC	CTSSQNTYRVRNGYTF	-	TRBJ1-2	TRBV1	16	-
TGTGCCAGCAGCCAATATGCAGGGTTCTATGGCTACACCTTC	CASSQYAGFYGYTF	-	TRBJ1-2	TRBV3-1/TRBV3-2	14	-
TGTGCCAGTAGTGACAGGGGTAGAGACTATGGCTACACCTTC	CASSDRGRDYGYTF	TRBD1	TRBJ1-2	TRBV19	14	-
TGTGCCAGCAGCGTGCAGGGGGTAGCGAACGAGCAGTACTTC	CASSVQGVANEQYF	TRBD1	TRBJ2-7	TRBV7-9	14	-
TGTGCCACCAGCAGAGAAATAGAGGACTATGGCTACACCTTC	CATSREIEDYGYTF	-	TRBJ1-2	TRBV15	14	-
TGTGCCAGCAGTCTAATGACAGGTCTTACTGAAGCTTTCTTT	CASSLMTGLTEAFF	-	TRBJ1-1	TRBV6-2/TRBV6-3	14	-
TGTGCCAGCAGCCCACAAGTCCAAGAGACCCAGTACTTC	CASSPQVQETQYF	-	TRBJ2-5	TRBV2	13	-
TGTGCCAGCAGCCAAGATGGAGAAGTTAGTGAGCAGTTCTTC	CASSQDGEVSEQFF	-	TRBJ2-1	TRBV4-2	14	-
TGTGCCACCAGGAAAGCGGGGATCCACAATGAGCAGTTCTTC	CATRKAGIHNEQFF	TRBD2	TRBJ2-1	TRBV24-1	14	-
TGTGCCAGCAGCCAAGATCTCTCAGGGGGTTGGTCGGAAGCTTTCTTT	CASSQDLSGGWSEAFF	TRBD1	TRBJ1-1	TRBV4-2	16	-
TGTGCCAGCAGCTTGGGACAGTTGAACACTGAAGCTTTCTTT	CASSLGQLNTEAFF	TRBD1	TRBJ1-1	TRBV6-5	14	-
TGCGCCAGCAGCCAAGAAGGCAGGGGCTATTCACCCCTCCACTTT	CASSQEGRGYSPLHF	-	TRBJ1-6	TRBV4-1	15	-
TGTGCCAGCAGTCCCCTCGGGCAGGGACAAGAGCAGTACTTC	CASSPLGQGQEQYF	-	TRBJ2-7	TRBV5-6	14	-
TGTGCCAGCAGTTTCACGGGGTTCTCTGGAAACACCATATATTTT	CASSFTGFSGNTIYF	-	TRBJ1-3	TRBV28	15	-
TGCAGCGTTTCACGACTGGGGACTCAAACACCAGATACGCAGTATTTT	CSVSRLGTQTPDTQYF	-	TRBJ2-3	TRBV29-1	16	-
TGTGCCAGCAGCCCCCACCTAGGAGGAGGTGCGCAGTATTTT	CASSPHLGGGAQYF	-	TRBJ2-3	TRBV3-1/TRBV3-2	14	-
TGTGCCAGCAGCTTAGGAGACAGGGGGGCATCAGGCGGCTACACCTTC	CASSLGDRGASGGYTF	TRBD1	TRBJ1-2	TRBV7-2	16	few